Listed below are T cell receptor beta chains from one sample, sequenced in a study of cytomegalovirus exposure and HLA in healthy donors. Profiled with immunoSEQ multiplex PCR; TCRdb holds only in-frame clones, not every one. The repertoire holds about 150,000 clones, with approximately 90% as singletons. The sequenced sample was PBMCs. All receptors come from a man younger than 35 in good health and CMV-seronegative. CDR3s include the opening cysteine and the closing phenylalanine or tryptophan. Fields, in order: V gene, D gene, CDR3 protein. D genes are given only for firm matches.

v_call: TRBV5-4; d_call: TRBD2; cdr3_aa: CASSSSRTSGGWEQFF
v_call: TRBV15; d_call: .; cdr3_aa: CATSRAPDRTVLEQYF
v_call: TRBV11-2; d_call: .; cdr3_aa: CASSLGQNYGYTF
v_call: TRBV18; d_call: TRBD1; cdr3_aa: CASSPEARGLGNTIYF
v_call: TRBV25-1; d_call: .; cdr3_aa: CASTGREYTQYF
v_call: TRBV7-9; d_call: TRBD1; cdr3_aa: CASSPGQGFGTEAFF
v_call: TRBV28; d_call: TRBD1; cdr3_aa: CASSLGQGRAFF
v_call: TRBV2; d_call: .; cdr3_aa: CASISGGNTEAFF
v_call: TRBV19; d_call: .; cdr3_aa: CASSIGQPYEQYF
v_call: TRBV6-1; d_call: .; cdr3_aa: CASSESMTGLGGYTF
v_call: TRBV19; d_call: .; cdr3_aa: CASSDRGLAVDTQYF
v_call: TRBV2; d_call: .; cdr3_aa: CAPTKGGGTEAFF
v_call: TRBV28; d_call: .; cdr3_aa: CASSLLTGGATNEKLFF
v_call: TRBV9; d_call: TRBD1; cdr3_aa: CASSPPLTGHTAGNTIYF
v_call: TRBV27; d_call: .; cdr3_aa: CASSSAGVPYEQYF
v_call: TRBV11-1; d_call: TRBD2; cdr3_aa: CASSLDVELAGSRDTQYF
v_call: TRBV10-3; d_call: TRBD1; cdr3_aa: CAQGAEAFF
v_call: TRBV5-8; d_call: TRBD1; cdr3_aa: CASSLGGGTGPTYEQYF
v_call: TRBV10-2; d_call: TRBD2; cdr3_aa: CASSGAVAGPQETQYF
v_call: TRBV18; d_call: .; cdr3_aa: CASSPPANRIGDTQYF
v_call: TRBV6-5; d_call: TRBD1; cdr3_aa: CASSYDRAEGDYGYTF
v_call: TRBV5-1; d_call: .; cdr3_aa: CASSLVQGEGYEQYF
v_call: TRBV4-1; d_call: TRBD2; cdr3_aa: CASNYDGLVRGGDNEQFF
v_call: TRBV7-8; d_call: .; cdr3_aa: CASSFWINSGGELFF
v_call: TRBV19; d_call: TRBD1; cdr3_aa: CASSPGTGGGRIHGYTF
v_call: TRBV14; d_call: TRBD2; cdr3_aa: CASSQAGLAGQETQYF
v_call: TRBV10-1; d_call: .; cdr3_aa: CASSEFSGQPQHF
v_call: TRBV30; d_call: TRBD1; cdr3_aa: CVVLRRGRNTIYF
v_call: TRBV18; d_call: TRBD2; cdr3_aa: CASSPGLAGTYEQYF
v_call: TRBV5-4; d_call: TRBD2; cdr3_aa: CASSLAGGTGLYNEQFF
v_call: TRBV4-3; d_call: TRBD1; cdr3_aa: CASSLQGYTGELFF
v_call: TRBV7-3; d_call: .; cdr3_aa: CASSPSGANVLTF
v_call: TRBV19; d_call: TRBD1; cdr3_aa: CASSTRDRVYNEQFF
v_call: TRBV5-1; d_call: TRBD2; cdr3_aa: CASRAASGHNEQFF
v_call: TRBV19; d_call: TRBD1; cdr3_aa: CASSIRGTGTEAFF
v_call: TRBV5-6; d_call: .; cdr3_aa: CASSLVGSVNGEQFF
v_call: TRBV7-9; d_call: .; cdr3_aa: CASSLVMSSVTQYF
v_call: TRBV7-2; d_call: .; cdr3_aa: CASSFRRGETQYF
v_call: TRBV29-1; d_call: .; cdr3_aa: CSVDFRGTQGPANYGYTF
v_call: TRBV27; d_call: .; cdr3_aa: CASSSRPRDTQYF
v_call: TRBV6-5; d_call: TRBD2; cdr3_aa: CASSYGTSGRFSEQFF
v_call: TRBV6-4; d_call: .; cdr3_aa: CASSDSPQGQISGNTIYF
v_call: TRBV5-1; d_call: .; cdr3_aa: CASTKSGAIFNTEAFF
v_call: TRBV5-6; d_call: TRBD1; cdr3_aa: CASSPTGVALPRNEQFF
v_call: TRBV5-6; d_call: .; cdr3_aa: CASSWLPAGLDYGYTF
v_call: TRBV6-1; d_call: TRBD1; cdr3_aa: CASSVSWDSLGDTEAFF
v_call: TRBV2; d_call: TRBD1; cdr3_aa: CANRQGNTEAFF
v_call: TRBV4-3; d_call: .; cdr3_aa: CASSQDGGDFGNTIYF
v_call: TRBV11-3; d_call: TRBD1; cdr3_aa: CASSLASGQGNEKLFF
v_call: TRBV2; d_call: TRBD1; cdr3_aa: CASGGGHGYTF
v_call: TRBV27; d_call: TRBD2; cdr3_aa: CASSPLGTSLWPEQFF
v_call: TRBV11-2; d_call: TRBD2; cdr3_aa: CASSSRGTSGFDNEQFF
v_call: TRBV6-5; d_call: .; cdr3_aa: CASSSRHFADTQYF
v_call: TRBV18; d_call: .; cdr3_aa: CASSLQQETQYF
v_call: TRBV27; d_call: .; cdr3_aa: CASSLFGAPQPQHF
v_call: TRBV4-3; d_call: .; cdr3_aa: CASSQGTATNYGYTF
v_call: TRBV5-1; d_call: TRBD1; cdr3_aa: CASSSGTGTEKLFF